The subject of this entry is one TCR beta chain. CDR1 and CDR2 from the germline V gene are SGHTA and FQGTGA. The ends were cut back, 2 bases at V and 2 bases at J, with 12 bases in the middle. This CDR3 contains 15 residues. This entry is derived from a study of blood T cell repertoires in COVID-19. Under the authors' procedure: The assay estimated nucleated cells by amplifying reference gene primers. The assay was immunoSEQ multiplex PCR, and TCRdb's table has in-frame clones only and misses some. The V and J calls and clone size are taken from that table; D and trimming were inferred from the DNA. The table shows around 400,000 clones, with roughly 86% occurring only once.

This chain joins TRBV7-3 and TRBJ1-1, with D possibly being TRBD1 (5 bases). The receptor's source is a woman aged 55-70 years with COVID-19, enrolled during active disease. Sequenced material: peripheral blood. CDR3 loop: CASSLVTGLNTEAFF. For the CDR3, the DNA is TGTGCCAGCAGCTTAGTTACAGGATTAAACACTGAAGCTTTCTTT.